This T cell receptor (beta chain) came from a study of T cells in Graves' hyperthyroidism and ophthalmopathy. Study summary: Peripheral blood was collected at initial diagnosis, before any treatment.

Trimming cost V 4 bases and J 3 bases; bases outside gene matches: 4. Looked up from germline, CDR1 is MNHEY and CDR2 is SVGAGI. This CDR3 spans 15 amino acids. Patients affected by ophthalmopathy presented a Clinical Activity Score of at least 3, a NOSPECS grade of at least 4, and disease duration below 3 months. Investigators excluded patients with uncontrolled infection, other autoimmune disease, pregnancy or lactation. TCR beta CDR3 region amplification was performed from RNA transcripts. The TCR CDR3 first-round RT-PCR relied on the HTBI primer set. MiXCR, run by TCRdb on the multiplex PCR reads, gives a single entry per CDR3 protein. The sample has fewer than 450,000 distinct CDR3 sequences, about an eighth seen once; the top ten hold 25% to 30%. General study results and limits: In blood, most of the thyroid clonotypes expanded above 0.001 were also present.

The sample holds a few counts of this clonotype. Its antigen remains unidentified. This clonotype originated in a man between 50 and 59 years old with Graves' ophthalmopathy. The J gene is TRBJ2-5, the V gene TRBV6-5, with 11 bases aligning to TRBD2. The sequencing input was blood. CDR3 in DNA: TGTGCCAGCAGTTTGACTAGCGGGGAAAAAGAGACCCAGTACTTC. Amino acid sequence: CASSLTSGEKETQYF.